Following are 27 T cell receptor beta chains from one sample sequenced in a study of early T cells in non-severe SARS-CoV-2 infection (dated by TCRdb to the early 2020s). Libraries were made using 5' RACE. The data were produced on a NextSeq 500. The public reads were reanalyzed by TCRdb: fastp trimming at Q25, MiXCR alignment, in-frame beta chains only. Each CDR3 protein appears once, grouped with its most common genes and DNA. This sample is represented by under 60,000 distinct CDR3 sequences; over 8% of them were singletons. Of the sample, roughly 5.5% is held by the ten largest clones. This specimen was whole blood, taken at baseline. Receptors were obtained from an adult who was a healthcare worker with PCR-confirmed SARS-CoV-2 infection or an uninfected control (not recorded which).

This clonotype was found many times. The J gene is TRBJ2-6, the V gene TRBV6-6; no clear D gene. V dropped 6 bases and J dropped 0 bases, with 6 bases sitting between them. In germline, CDR1 is MNHNY, CDR2 SVGAGI (reference sequence). CDR3 length: 14 residues. The CDR3 reads CASSRSSGANVLTF. Here the CDR3 DNA reads TGTGCCAGCAGCCGAAGCTCTGGGGCCAACGTCCTGACTTTC.

Of note for this clonotype: One end of the junction fails to match germline, which may point to a read error. The chain joins TRBV6-6 to TRBJ2-3, with no clear D. CDR3 size: 13 residues. Germline V gene sequence: CDR1 MNHNY, CDR2 SVGAGI (reference sequence). In nucleotides, the CDR3 is TGTGCCAGCAGTTACTCGAGCACGGATACGCAGTATTTT. It encodes CASSYSSTDTQYF.

The rearrangement uses TRBV7-8 and TRBJ1-5, with TRBD1 as a possible D gene (6 bases). V was clipped by 5 bases and J by 4 bases, with 15 bases between them. The CDR3 runs 15 residues. Looked up from germline, CDR1 is SGHVS and CDR2 is FQNEAQ. The CDR3 here is CASSPRDTSNQPQHF. The CDR3 DNA is TGTGCCAGCAGCCCCAGGGACACCTCAAATCAGCCCCAGCATTTT.

The chain combines TRBV11-2 with TRBJ2-1; no clear D. V was shortened by 8 bases and J by 7 bases, with 18 bases between the two germline ends. This CDR3 comprises 14 residues. Germline lookup yields CDR1 SGHAT and CDR2 FQNNGV. The CDR3 sequence is CASLITSFGNEQFF. In DNA form, the CDR3 reads TGTGCCAGCCTAATCACTTCCTTCGGGAATGAGCAGTTCTTC.

The chain combines TRBV7-2 with TRBJ2-3; no firm D call. Germline V gene data show CDR1 as SGHTA and CDR2 as FQGNSA. V lost 5 bases and J 5 bases, leaving 8 bases between the germline ends. The length of the CDR3 is 12 residues. DNA for the CDR3: TGTGCCAGCAGCCCCTCGAGAGATACGCAGTATTTT. Translating it yields CASSPSRDTQYF.

Comment on this clonotype: The junction and the germline gene differ at one end; a read error may be behind it. The chain has TRBV18 and TRBJ2-3; D uncertain. This CDR3 has 16 amino acids. Germline lookup yields CDR1 KGHSH and CDR2 LQKENI. CDR3 protein: CASSRNRPSSIDTQYF. In DNA form, the CDR3 reads TGTGCCAGCTCACGCAACCGGCCTAGTAGCATAGATACGCAGTATTTT.

This clonotype was seen ten or more times. J is TRBJ1-2 and V is TRBV7-8; D uncertain. Per germline, CDR1 SGHVS and CDR2 FQNEAQ. V lost 5 bases to trimming and J lost 2 bases, with 18 bases between them. The CDR3 sequence is 16 residues long. The CDR3: CASSLGGGYENYGYTF. CDR3 DNA: TGTGCCAGCAGCCTTGGTGGAGGGTATGAGAACTATGGCTACACCTTC.

This clonotype was counted between two and nine times. The V call is TRBV7-8, the J call TRBJ2-1; 11 nucleotides agree with TRBD1. The CDR3 runs to 17 residues. The germline V gene has CDR1 SGHVS and CDR2 FQNEAQ. The ends lost 1 base at V and 1 base at J; junction bases unmatched: 3. The CDR3 loop reads CASSLGGQGASYNEQFF. DNA of the CDR3: TGTGCCAGCAGCTTAGGCGGACAGGGGGCGTCCTACAATGAGCAGTTCTTC.

This clonotype appeared many times. The CDR3 region has the DNA TGTGCCAGCACCTCCCCCGGACTAGCTTTCTACGAGCAGTACTTC. Amino acids: CASTSPGLAFYEQYF. This chain uses TRBV6-2 or TRBV6-3 with TRBJ2-7, with 8 nucleotides matching TRBD2. CDR1 is MNHEY, CDR2 SVGEGT, per germline. This CDR3 spans 15 amino acids. V was pared by 7 bases and J by 3 bases, with 11 bases of the junction left unmatched.

The V and J genes are TRBV27 and TRBJ1-1; 8 bases agree with TRBD1. The CDR3 sequence is 14 residues long. Germline assignment: CDR1 MNHEY and CDR2 SMNVEV (reference sequence). J was trimmed by 4 bases and V by 6 bases; bases with no gene match: 7. Written as DNA, the CDR3 is TGTGCCAGCAGGCTACAGGGGGAAAGCACTGAAGCTTTCTTT. Amino acid sequence: CASRLQGESTEAFF.

This clonotype has at least ten counts. The chain recombines TRBV12-3 or TRBV12-4 with TRBJ2-3; TRBD1 matches 7 bases. The CDR3 totals 15 residues. V lost 6 bases and J lost 0; bases outside the gene matches: 6. The CDR3 region has the DNA TGTGCCAGCAGACAGACAGGGTTTAGCACAGATACGCAGTATTTT. Residues: CASRQTGFSTDTQYF.

The chain uses TRBV4-1 and TRBJ2-7, with a tentative D call TRBD2 (5 bases). Germline loops: CDR1 MGHRA, CDR2 YSYEKL. This CDR3 has 15 amino acids. Trimming took 1 base from V and 1 from J, leaving 11 bases between them. CDR3: CASSQGEGWSYEQYF. The CDR3 nucleotides read TGCGCCAGCAGCCAAGGAGAGGGTTGGTCCTACGAGCAGTACTTC.

This clonotype was observed a few times. V and J are TRBV25-1 and TRBJ2-7; 8 bases map to TRBD2. The CDR3 spans 16 residues. Trimming removed 3 bases from V and 2 bases from J; junction bases left unmatched: 9. Germline lookup yields CDR1 MGHDK and CDR2 SYGVNS. The CDR3 loop reads CASSDPGGLGTYEQYF. CDR3 nucleotides: TGTGCCAGCAGTGACCCGGGGGGACTAGGTACCTACGAGCAGTACTTC.

This clonotype was seen only a few times. V is TRBV29-1 and J is TRBJ1-1; TRBD1 might be the D (5 bases). The ends were cut back, 4 bases at V and 5 bases at J, with 17 bases in the middle. This CDR3 is built from 14 residues. The germline gives CDR1 SQVTM, CDR2 ANQGSEA. The CDR3 nucleotides are TGCAGCGTTGCGAGGGACCTGGGCCGGACTGAAGCTTTCTTT. It codes for CSVARDLGRTEAFF.

This clonotype was seen at least ten times. The chain carries TRBV11-2 and TRBJ2-5; 7 positions match TRBD1. Germline V gene sequence: CDR1 SGHAT, CDR2 FQNNGV. The V segment lost 2 bases and the J segment 0 bases; nucleotides outside the gene matches: 9. The CDR3 sequence is 17 residues long. The CDR3, as DNA: TGTGCCAGCAGCTTATTGATGGTGGGACAGTACCAAGAGACCCAGTACTTC. It encodes CASSLLMVGQYQETQYF.

The V call is TRBV2, the J call TRBJ2-6, with a tentative D call TRBD1 (6 bases). Germline V lookup: CDR1 SNHLY, CDR2 FYNNEI. Trimming cost V 6 bases and J 1 base, with 19 bases left between them. The CDR3 has 18 amino acids. The CDR3, as DNA: TGTGCCAGCAGCCCGGACAGCGTCTCCCGATCTGGGGCCAACGTCCTGACTTTC. Its protein is CASSPDSVSRSGANVLTF.

The table lists this clonotype with many counts. CDR3 DNA sequence: TGTGCCAGCAGCTTTGGTCGGGACAATGAGCAGTTCTTC. Its translation is CASSFGRDNEQFF. The rearrangement joins TRBV7-9 to TRBJ2-1; D is uncertain. CDR1 and CDR2 from the germline V gene are SEHNR and FQNEAQ (reference sequence). The CDR3 consists of 13 residues. Trimming left V 3 bases short and J 5 bases short, with 8 bases between.

This clonotype was seen more than once but under ten times. This chain uses TRBV12-3 or TRBV12-4 with TRBJ1-1, with D unresolved. V was shortened by 6 bases and J by 4 bases, with 12 bases between the two germline ends. The CDR3 has 13 residues. CDR3 loop: CASSQMAATEAFF. For the CDR3, the DNA is TGTGCCAGCAGCCAAATGGCGGCCACTGAAGCTTTCTTT.

This clonotype was detected ten times or more. The V gene is TRBV15, the J gene TRBJ2-1; unclear D gene. From germline, CDR1 is LNHNV and CDR2 YYDKDF (reference sequence). The CDR3 is made up of 15 amino acids. V was clipped by 0 bases and J by 8 bases, with 14 bases between them. The CDR3 reads CATSRDGMPSDEQFF. In DNA, the CDR3 is TGTGCCACCAGCAGAGATGGGATGCCGAGTGATGAGCAGTTCTTC. Full variable domain (remainder filled in from reference TRBV15 and TRBJ2-1): DAMVIQNPRYQVTQFGKPVTLSCSQTLNHNVMYWYQQKSSQAPKLLFHYYDKDFNNEADTPDNFQSRRPNTSFCFLDIRSPGLGDTAMYLCATSRDGMPSDEQFFGPGTRLTVL.

V is TRBV12-3 or TRBV12-4 and J is TRBJ2-5, with unresolved D. V was pared by 2 bases and J by 1 base, with 2 bases between. The CDR3 extends over 12 amino acids. This chain's CDR3 is CASSLSQETQYF. In DNA, the CDR3 is TGTGCCAGCAGTTTATCCCAAGAGACCCAGTACTTC.

This clonotype has a handful of counts. The J gene is TRBJ2-7, the V gene TRBV7-9, with 8 nucleotides matching TRBD1. Unmatched junction bases numbered 14, after V lost 3 bases and J lost 4 bases. Germline assignment: CDR1 SEHNR and CDR2 FQNEAQ (reference sequence). There are 17 residues in the CDR3. CDR3 sequence: CASSFTSQSGGGYEQYF. CDR3 bases: TGTGCCAGCAGCTTCACCTCCCAGTCAGGGGGCGGGTACGAGCAGTACTTC.

This clonotype came up many times. This chain connects TRBV12-3 or TRBV12-4 to TRBJ1-5, with TRBD1 as a possible D gene (5 bases). This CDR3 region has 15 residues. Trimming took off 4 bases at V and 5 bases at J, with 15 bases between the two ends. For the CDR3, the DNA is TGTGCCAGCAGTTCAGATGGGAGGGGAGATCAGCCCCAGCATTTT. Its translation is CASSSDGRGDQPQHF.

This clonotype was observed a few times. The chain links TRBV6-2 or TRBV6-3 to TRBJ1-3; D remains unclear. The CDR3 length is 13 residues. The V end lost 4 bases, the J end lost 4 bases, and 8 bases lay between the germline ends. The V gene's germline CDR1 is MNHEY and CDR2 SVGEGT. CDR3 nucleotides: TGTGCCAGCAGTTGGACGGTCGGAAACACCATATATTTT. It codes for CASSWTVGNTIYF.

This clonotype has more than one count but fewer than ten. The rearrangement joins TRBV4-1 to TRBJ1-5, with 7 bases that match TRBD1. Trimming at V came to 4 bases and at J to 11 bases, leaving 17 bases not matched to a gene. The V gene's germline CDR1 is MGHRA and CDR2 YSYEKL. The CDR3 length is 16 residues. The CDR3 region is CASSLKLTGTTGAQHF. DNA of the CDR3: TGCGCCAGCAGCCTCAAATTGACAGGGACCACAGGGGCCCAGCATTTT.

This clonotype was detected many times. The chain has TRBV7-9 and TRBJ2-7; a possible D gene is TRBD2 (5 bases). The CDR3 spans 14 residues. The V and J ends lost 1 base and 2 bases respectively, with 9 bases between them. Germline CDR1 SEHNR, CDR2 FQNEAQ (reference sequence). CDR3 in DNA: TGTGCCAGCAGCTTAGGAGCGGATACCTACGAGCAGTACTTC. Its translation is CASSLGADTYEQYF.

The chain is built from TRBV20-1 and TRBJ1-1, with 9 bases matching TRBD1. There are 14 residues in the CDR3. The ends lost 2 bases at V and 4 bases at J; junction bases unmatched: 5. Germline values: CDR1 DFQATT, CDR2 SNEGSKA (reference sequence). CDR3 DNA: TGCAGTGCTAGACCGGGGACAGGGAGCACTGAAGCTTTCTTT. Translation: CSARPGTGSTEAFF.

This clonotype has a handful of counts. The chain combines TRBV12-3 or TRBV12-4 with TRBJ1-6, with D possibly TRBD1 on 6 matching bases. CDR3 length: 16 amino acids. V shed 9 bases and J shed 10 bases, with 25 bases lying between them. CDR3 nucleotides: TGTGCCAGTGCCTCCCCCACAACAGGGCCTCGATCACCCCTCCACTTT. Translation gives CASASPTTGPRSPLHF.